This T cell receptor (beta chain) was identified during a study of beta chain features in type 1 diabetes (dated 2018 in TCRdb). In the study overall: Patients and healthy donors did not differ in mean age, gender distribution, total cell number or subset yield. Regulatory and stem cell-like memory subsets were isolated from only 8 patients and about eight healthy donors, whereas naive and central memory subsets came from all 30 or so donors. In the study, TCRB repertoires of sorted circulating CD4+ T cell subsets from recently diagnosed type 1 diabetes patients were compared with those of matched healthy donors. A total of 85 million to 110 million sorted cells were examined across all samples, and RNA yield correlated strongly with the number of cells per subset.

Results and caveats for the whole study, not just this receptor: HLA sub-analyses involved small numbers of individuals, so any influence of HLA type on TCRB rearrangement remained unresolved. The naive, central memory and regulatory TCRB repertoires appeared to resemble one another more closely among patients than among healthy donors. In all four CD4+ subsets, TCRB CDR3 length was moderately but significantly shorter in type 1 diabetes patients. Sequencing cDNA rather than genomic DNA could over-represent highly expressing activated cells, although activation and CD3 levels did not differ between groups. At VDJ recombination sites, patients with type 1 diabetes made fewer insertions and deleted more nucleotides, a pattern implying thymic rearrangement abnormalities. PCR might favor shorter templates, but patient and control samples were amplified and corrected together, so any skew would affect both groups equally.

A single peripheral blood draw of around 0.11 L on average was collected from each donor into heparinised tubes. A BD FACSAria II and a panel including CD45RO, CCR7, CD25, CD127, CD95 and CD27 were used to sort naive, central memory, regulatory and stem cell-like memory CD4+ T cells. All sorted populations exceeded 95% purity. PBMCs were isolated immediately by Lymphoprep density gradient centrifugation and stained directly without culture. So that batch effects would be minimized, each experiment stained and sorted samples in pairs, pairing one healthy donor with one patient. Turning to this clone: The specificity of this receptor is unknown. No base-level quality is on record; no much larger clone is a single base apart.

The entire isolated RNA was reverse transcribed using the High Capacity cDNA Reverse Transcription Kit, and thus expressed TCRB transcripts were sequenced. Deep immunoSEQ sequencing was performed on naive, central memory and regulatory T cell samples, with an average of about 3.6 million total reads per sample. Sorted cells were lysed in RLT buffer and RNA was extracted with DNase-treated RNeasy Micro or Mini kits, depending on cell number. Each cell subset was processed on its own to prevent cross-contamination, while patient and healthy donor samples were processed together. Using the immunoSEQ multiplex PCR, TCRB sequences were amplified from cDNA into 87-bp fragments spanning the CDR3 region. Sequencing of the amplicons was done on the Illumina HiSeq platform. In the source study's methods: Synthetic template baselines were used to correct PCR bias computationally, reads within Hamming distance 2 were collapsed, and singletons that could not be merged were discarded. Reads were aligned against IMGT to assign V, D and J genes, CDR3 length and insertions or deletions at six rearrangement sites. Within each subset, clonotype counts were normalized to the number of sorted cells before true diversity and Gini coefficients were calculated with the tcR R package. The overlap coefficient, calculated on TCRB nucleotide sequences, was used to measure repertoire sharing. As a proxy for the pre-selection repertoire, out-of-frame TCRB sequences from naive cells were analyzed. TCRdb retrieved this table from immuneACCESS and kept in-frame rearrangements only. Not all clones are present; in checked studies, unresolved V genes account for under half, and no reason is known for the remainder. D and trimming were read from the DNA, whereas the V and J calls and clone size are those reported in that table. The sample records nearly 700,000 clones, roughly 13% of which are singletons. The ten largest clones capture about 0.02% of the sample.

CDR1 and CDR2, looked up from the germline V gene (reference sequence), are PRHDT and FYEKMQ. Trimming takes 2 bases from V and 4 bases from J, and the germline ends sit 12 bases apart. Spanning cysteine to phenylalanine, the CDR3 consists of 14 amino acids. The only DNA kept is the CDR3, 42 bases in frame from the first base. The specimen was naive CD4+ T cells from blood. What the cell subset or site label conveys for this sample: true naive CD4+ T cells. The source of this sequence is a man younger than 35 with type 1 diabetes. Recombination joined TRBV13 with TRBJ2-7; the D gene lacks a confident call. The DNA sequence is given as TGTGCCAGCAGCTTAAGCTTCAGTTCTTACGAGCAGTACTTC. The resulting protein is CASSLSFSSYEQYF. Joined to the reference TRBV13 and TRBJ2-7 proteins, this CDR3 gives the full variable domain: AAGVIQSPRHLIKEKRETATLKCYPIPRHDTVYWYQQGPGQDPQFLISFYEKMQSDKGSIPDRFSAQQFSDYHSELNMSSLELGDSALYFCASSLSFSSYEQYFGPGTRLTVT.